This T cell receptor beta chain was found in a study of beta chain features in type 1 diabetes. The CDR3 runs 13 residues. Trimming stripped 9 bases from V and 4 bases from J, with 10 bases between. The V gene's germline CDR1 is WSHSY and CDR2 SAAADI. Expressed TCRB transcripts were sequenced because the isolated RNA had all been reverse transcribed beforehand. Profiled with immunoSEQ multiplex PCR; TCRdb holds only in-frame clones, not every one. The data contain roughly 150,000 clones, roughly 9.1% of them singletons. The rearrangement uses TRBV10-2 and TRBJ2-6; D not certain. This TCR derives from a woman younger than 30 in good health. The specimen sequenced was central memory CD4+ T cells from blood. Here the CDR3 DNA reads TGCGCCAGTTCCCCCCTCGGGGCCAACGTCCTGACTTTC. Translation gives CASSPLGANVLTF.